This T cell receptor (beta chain) was obtained from a study of beta chain features in type 1 diabetes. Study-level information: When patients were set against healthy donors, age, gender and cell yields were similar. Across all samples, approximately 110,000,000 sorted cells were examined.

Sorting based on CD45RO/CCR7/CD25/CD127/CD95/CD27 separated CD4+ naive, central memory, regulatory and stem cell-like memory cells. Purity above 95% was achieved in all sorted populations. The authors reverse transcribed all of the isolated RNA, so sequencing captured expressed TCRB transcripts. Profiled with immunoSEQ multiplex PCR; TCRdb holds only in-frame clones, not every one. The table has about 930,000 clones, roughly a sixth seen once. This CDR3 has 16 amino acids. CDR1 is LNHDA and CDR2 is SQIVND in the germline V gene (reference sequence). With 3 bases clipped from V and 5 bases from J, the junction kept 9 bases outside the gene matches.

Sequenced input: naive CD4+ T cells from blood. The chain recombines TRBV19 with TRBJ2-5, with 10 bases fitting TRBD2. The TCR comes from a woman aged 18-29 years in good health. The CDR3 loop reads CASSIGLAVGRETQYF. CDR3 nucleotide sequence: TGTGCCAGTAGTATTGGACTAGCGGTCGGGAGGGAGACCCAGTACTTC.